Shown below are 8 T cell receptor beta chains from a single sample sequenced in a study of blood T cells in healthy people across ages. The authors ran a second PCR of roughly 6 to 12 cycles using a sample-barcoded 5' primer and a J-beta primer mix. One entry per CDR3 protein, called by TCRdb with MiXCR from the 5' RACE reads. The sample shows about 970,000 distinct CDR3 sequences, roughly 47% of them seen only once. The material sequenced was blood. The receptors shown here come from a woman aged 60-75 years in good health.

J is TRBJ1-2 and V is TRBV29-1, with 7 bases aligning to TRBD1. This CDR3 comprises 12 residues. V dropped 7 bases and J dropped 8; count of bases not matched to a gene: 10. Per the germline V gene, CDR1 is SQVTM and CDR2 is ANQGSEA. The CDR3 spells CSGLTGFLGYTF. The CDR3 region has the DNA TGCAGCGGTTTGACAGGGTTTTTAGGCTACACCTTC. The complete variable domain, with remaining parts taken from reference TRBV29-1 and TRBJ1-2, reads SAVISQKPSRDICQRGTSLTIQCQVDSQVTMMFWYRQQPGQSLTLIATANQGSEATYESGFVIDKFPISRPNLTFSTLTVSNMSPEDSSIYLCSGLTGFLGYTFGSGTRLTVV.

The chain has TRBV2 and TRBJ1-1; the match to TRBD1 covers 7 bases. V trimming: 6 bases; J trimming: 0 bases; junction bases outside the gene matches: 10. In germline, CDR1 is SNHLY, CDR2 FYNNEI. This CDR3 contains 16 residues. The CDR3 reads CASSEDRPSLNTEAFF. The DNA for the CDR3 is TGTGCCAGCAGCGAGGACAGGCCGAGTTTGAACACTGAAGCTTTCTTT. The whole variable domain, remainder taken from reference TRBV2 and TRBJ1-1, is EPEVTQTPSHQVTQMGQEVILRCVPISNHLYFYWYRQILGQKVEFLVSFYNNEISEKSEIFDDQFSVERPDGSNFTLKIRSTKLEDSAMYFCASSEDRPSLNTEAFFGQGTRLTVV.

The gene calls are TRBV24-1 and TRBJ2-5; 10 bases are shared with TRBD1. Germline V lookup: CDR1 KGHDR, CDR2 SFDVKD. CDR3 length equals 15 residues. V lost 4 bases to trimming and J lost 3 bases; unmatched junction nucleotides: 4. Here the CDR3 DNA reads TGTGCCACCAGTGACACCGGGACAGGGGAAGAGACCCAGTACTTC. Its protein is CATSDTGTGEETQYF.

This clonotype appeared a single time. V is TRBV5-5 and J is TRBJ2-3; weak D call: TRBD1 (6 bases). This CDR3 contains 15 residues. V shed 0 bases and J shed 2 bases, with 10 bases lying between them. Germline assignment: CDR1 SGHKS and CDR2 YYEKEE (reference sequence). CDR3 loop: CASSLGGLITDTQYF. The CDR3 DNA reads as TGTGCCAGCAGCTTGGGGGGGCTGATCACAGATACGCAGTATTTT.

As concerns this clonotype: This may stem from a read error, because a much larger clone lies one nucleotide away. This sequence joins TRBV10-3 and TRBJ2-7; D gene ambiguous. The better agreement between TRBJ2-5 and the DNA end casts doubt on the J call. Germline CDR1 reads ENHRY; CDR2 reads SYGVKD. This CDR3 region has 15 residues. In DNA, the CDR3 is TGTGCCATCAGTGTTGATCCATCCGCGAGGGAGACCCAGTACTTC. Residues: CAISVDPSARETQYF.

This clonotype has just a few counts. The rearrangement links TRBV4-1 to TRBJ2-5; 7 nucleotides match TRBD1. The CDR3 extends over 14 amino acids. The germline V gene has CDR1 MGHRA and CDR2 YSYEKL. Trimming at V came to 4 bases and at J to 3 bases, leaving 5 bases not matched to a gene. CDR3 coding DNA: TGCGCCAGCAGCCGATCTGACAGGGAAGAGACCCAGTACTTC. Residues: CASSRSDREETQYF.

This chain links TRBV15 with TRBJ2-3; D is uncertain. The germline V gene has CDR1 LNHNV and CDR2 YYDKDF (reference sequence). The V end was cut by 5 bases, the J end by 2 bases, with 8 bases between. The CDR3 extends over 13 amino acids. This CDR3 is CATSVGYTDTQYF. DNA of the CDR3: TGTGCCACCAGCGTCGGATACACAGATACGCAGTATTTT.

The chain uses TRBV5-1 and TRBJ2-5; 10 bases fit TRBD2. The germline V gene has CDR1 SGHRS and CDR2 YFSETQ. This CDR3 comprises 16 residues. After removal of 0 bases from V and 11 bases from J, the junction contained 13 bases not matched to a gene. In DNA form, the CDR3 reads TGCGCCAGCAGCTTGGAAGCGGGAGGGCGACACAATGAGCAGTACTTC. Translating it yields CASSLEAGGRHNEQYF. Combining the CDR3 with reference TRBV5-1 and TRBJ2-5 gives the whole variable domain KAGVTQTPRYLIKTRGQQVTLSCSPISGHRSVSWYQQTPGQGLQFLFEYFSETQRNKGNFPGRFSGRQFSNSRSEMNVSTLELGDSALYLCASSLEAGGRHNEQYFGPGTRLLVL.